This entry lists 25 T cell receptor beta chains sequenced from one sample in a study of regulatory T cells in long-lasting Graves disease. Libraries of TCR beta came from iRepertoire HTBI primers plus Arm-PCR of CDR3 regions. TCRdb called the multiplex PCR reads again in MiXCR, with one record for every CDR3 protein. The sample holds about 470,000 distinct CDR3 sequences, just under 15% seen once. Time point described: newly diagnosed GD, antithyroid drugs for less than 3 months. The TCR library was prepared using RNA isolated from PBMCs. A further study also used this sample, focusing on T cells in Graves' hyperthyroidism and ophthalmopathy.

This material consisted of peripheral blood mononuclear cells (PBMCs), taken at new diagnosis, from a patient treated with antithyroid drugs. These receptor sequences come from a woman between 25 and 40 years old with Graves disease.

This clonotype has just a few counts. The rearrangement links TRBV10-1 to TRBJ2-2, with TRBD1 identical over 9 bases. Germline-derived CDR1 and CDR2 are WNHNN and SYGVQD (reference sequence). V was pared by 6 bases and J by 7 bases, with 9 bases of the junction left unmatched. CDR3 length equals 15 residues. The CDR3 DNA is TGCGCCAGCAGCCTACTACAGGGGGCCGGCGGGGAGCTGTTTTTT. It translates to CASSLLQGAGGELFF.

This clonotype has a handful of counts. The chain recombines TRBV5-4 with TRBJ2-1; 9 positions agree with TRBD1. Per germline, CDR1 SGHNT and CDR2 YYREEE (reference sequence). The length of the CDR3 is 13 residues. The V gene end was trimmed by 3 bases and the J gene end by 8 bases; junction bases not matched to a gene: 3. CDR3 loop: CASSYGTGYEQFF. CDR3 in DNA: TGTGCCAGCAGCTACGGGACAGGGTATGAGCAGTTCTTC.

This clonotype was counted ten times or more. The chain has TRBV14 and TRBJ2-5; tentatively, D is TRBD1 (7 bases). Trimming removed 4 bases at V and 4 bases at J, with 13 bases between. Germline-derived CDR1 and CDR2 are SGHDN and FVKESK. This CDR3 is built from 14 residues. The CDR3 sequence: CASSLGGGAETQYF. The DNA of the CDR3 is TGTGCCAGCAGCCTAGGAGGGGGCGCAGAGACCCAGTACTTC.

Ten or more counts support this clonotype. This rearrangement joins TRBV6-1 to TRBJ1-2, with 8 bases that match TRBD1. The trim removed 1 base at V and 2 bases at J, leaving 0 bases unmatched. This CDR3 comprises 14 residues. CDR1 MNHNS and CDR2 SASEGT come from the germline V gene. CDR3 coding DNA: TGTGCCAGCAGTGAAGGGACAGGGAACTATGGCTACACCTTC. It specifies CASSEGTGNYGYTF.

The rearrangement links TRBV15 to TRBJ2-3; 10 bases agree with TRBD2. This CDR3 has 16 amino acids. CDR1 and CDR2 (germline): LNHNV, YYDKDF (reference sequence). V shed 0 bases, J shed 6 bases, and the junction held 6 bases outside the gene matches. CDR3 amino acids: CATSRDLAGVGDTQYF. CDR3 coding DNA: TGTGCCACCAGCAGAGATCTAGCGGGAGTGGGGGATACGCAGTATTTT.

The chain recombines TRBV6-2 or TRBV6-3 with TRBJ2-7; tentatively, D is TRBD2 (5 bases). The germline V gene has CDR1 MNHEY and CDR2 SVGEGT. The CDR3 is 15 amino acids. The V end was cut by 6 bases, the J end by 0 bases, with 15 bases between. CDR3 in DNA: TGTGCCAGCAGACTCTCCTTGGAGGTCTCCTACGAGCAGTACTTC. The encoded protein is CASRLSLEVSYEQYF.

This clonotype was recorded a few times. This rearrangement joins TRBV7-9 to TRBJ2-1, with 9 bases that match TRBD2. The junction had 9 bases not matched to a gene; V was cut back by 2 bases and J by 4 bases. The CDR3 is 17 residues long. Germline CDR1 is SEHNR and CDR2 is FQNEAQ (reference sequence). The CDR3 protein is CASSLPLAGVSYNEQFF. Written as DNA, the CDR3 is TGTGCCAGCAGCTTACCTTTAGCGGGAGTTTCTTACAATGAGCAGTTCTTC. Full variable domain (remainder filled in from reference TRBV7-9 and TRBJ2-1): DTGVSQNPRHKITKRGQNVTFRCDPISEHNRLYWYRQTLGQGPEFLTYFQNEAQLEKSRLLSDRFSAERPKGSFSTLEIQRTEQGDSAMYLCASSLPLAGVSYNEQFFGPGTRLTVL.

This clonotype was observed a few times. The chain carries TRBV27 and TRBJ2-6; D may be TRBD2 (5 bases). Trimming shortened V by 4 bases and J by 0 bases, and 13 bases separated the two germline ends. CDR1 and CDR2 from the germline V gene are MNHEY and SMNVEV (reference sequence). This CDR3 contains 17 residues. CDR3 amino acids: CASSSGLWGSGANVLTF. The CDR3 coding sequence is TGTGCCAGCAGTTCTGGACTGTGGGGCTCTGGGGCCAACGTCCTGACTTTC.

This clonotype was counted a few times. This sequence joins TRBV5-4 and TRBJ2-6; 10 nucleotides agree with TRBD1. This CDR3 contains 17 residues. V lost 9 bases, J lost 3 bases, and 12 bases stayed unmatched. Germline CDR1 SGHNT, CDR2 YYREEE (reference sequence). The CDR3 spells CATSPGDRGYGANVLTF. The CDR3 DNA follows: TGTGCCACTTCGCCCGGGGACAGGGGCTATGGGGCCAACGTCCTGACTTTC. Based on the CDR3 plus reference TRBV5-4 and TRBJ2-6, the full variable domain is ETGVTQSPTHLIKTRGQQVTLRCSSQSGHNTVSWYQQALGQGPQFIFQYYREEENGRGNFPPRFSGLQFPNYSSELNVNALELDDSALYLCATSPGDRGYGANVLTFGAGSRLTVL.

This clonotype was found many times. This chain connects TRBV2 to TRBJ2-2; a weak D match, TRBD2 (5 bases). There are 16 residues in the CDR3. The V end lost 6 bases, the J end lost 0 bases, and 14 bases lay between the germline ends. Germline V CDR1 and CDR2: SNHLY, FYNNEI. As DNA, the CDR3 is TGTGCCAGCAGCTTTTCGCGGGTAACGAACACCGGGGAGCTGTTTTTT. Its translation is CASSFSRVTNTGELFF.

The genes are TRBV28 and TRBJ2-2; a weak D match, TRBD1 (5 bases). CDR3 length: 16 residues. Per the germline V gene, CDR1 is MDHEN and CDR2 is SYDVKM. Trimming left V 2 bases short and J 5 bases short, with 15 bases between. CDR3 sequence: CASSLGLKGLTGELFF. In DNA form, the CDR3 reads TGTGCCAGCAGTTTAGGCCTGAAGGGGTTGACCGGGGAGCTGTTTTTT.

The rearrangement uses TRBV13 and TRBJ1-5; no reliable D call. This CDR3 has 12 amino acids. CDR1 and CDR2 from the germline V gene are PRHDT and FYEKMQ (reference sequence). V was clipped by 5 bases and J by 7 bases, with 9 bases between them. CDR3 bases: TGTGCCAGCAGCACAGAGGGCCAGCCCCAGCATTTT. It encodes CASSTEGQPQHF.

This chain's CDR3 is CASSPGLGDTYGYTF. The DNA of the CDR3 is TGTGCCAGCTCACCAGGGCTGGGGGATACCTATGGCTACACCTTC. This chain links TRBV18 with TRBJ1-2, with D possibly TRBD1 on 5 matching bases. The CDR3 extends over 15 amino acids. Trimming stripped 2 bases from V and 4 bases from J, with 14 bases between. Germline values: CDR1 KGHSH, CDR2 LQKENI.

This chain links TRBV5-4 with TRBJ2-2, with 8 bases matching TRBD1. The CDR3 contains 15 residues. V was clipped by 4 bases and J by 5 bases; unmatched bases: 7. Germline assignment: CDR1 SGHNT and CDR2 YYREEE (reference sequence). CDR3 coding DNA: TGTGCCAGCAGCCAGCAGGGGGCAAGGACCGGGGAGCTGTTTTTT. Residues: CASSQQGARTGELFF.

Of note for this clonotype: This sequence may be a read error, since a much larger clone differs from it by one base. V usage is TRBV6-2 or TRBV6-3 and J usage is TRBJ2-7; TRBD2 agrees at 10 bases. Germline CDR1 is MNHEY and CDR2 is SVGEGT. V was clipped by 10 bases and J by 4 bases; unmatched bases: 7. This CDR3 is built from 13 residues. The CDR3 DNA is TGTGCCACCGGGGCTAGCGGGGGTTACGAGCAGTACTTC. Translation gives CATGASGGYEQYF.

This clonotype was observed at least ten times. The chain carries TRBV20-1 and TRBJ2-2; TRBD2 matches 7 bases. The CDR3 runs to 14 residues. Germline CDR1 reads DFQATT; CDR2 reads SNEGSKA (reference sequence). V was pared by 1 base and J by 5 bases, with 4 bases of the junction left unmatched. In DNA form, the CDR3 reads TGCAGTGCTAGAGCGGGAGGCGGGACCGGGGAGCTGTTTTTT. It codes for CSARAGGGTGELFF.

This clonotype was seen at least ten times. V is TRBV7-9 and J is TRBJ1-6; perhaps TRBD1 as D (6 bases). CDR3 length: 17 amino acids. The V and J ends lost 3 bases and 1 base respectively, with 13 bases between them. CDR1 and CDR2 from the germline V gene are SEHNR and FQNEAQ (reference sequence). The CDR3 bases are TGTGCCAGCAGCTTCCCCAGGGGTGGATCCTATAATTCACCCCTCCACTTT. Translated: CASSFPRGGSYNSPLHF.

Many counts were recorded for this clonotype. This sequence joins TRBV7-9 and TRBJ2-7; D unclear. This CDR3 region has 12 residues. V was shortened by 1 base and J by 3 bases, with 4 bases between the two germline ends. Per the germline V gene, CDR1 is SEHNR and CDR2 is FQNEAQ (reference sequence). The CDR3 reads CASSLEFYEQYF. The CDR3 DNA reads TGTGCCAGCAGCTTAGAATTCTACGAGCAGTACTTC.

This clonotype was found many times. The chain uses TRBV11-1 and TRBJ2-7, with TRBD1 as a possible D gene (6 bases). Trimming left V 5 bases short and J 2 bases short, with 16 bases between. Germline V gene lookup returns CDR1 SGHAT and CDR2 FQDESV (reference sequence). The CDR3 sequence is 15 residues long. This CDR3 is CASSARGTLPYEQYF. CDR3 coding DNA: TGTGCCAGCAGCGCTAGGGGGACCCTTCCCTACGAGCAGTACTTC. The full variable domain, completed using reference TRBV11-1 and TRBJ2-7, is EAEVAQSPRYKITEKSQAVAFWCDPISGHATLYWYRQILGQGPELLVQFQDESVVDDSQLPKDRFSAERLKGVDSTLKIQPAELGDSAMYLCASSARGTLPYEQYFGPGTRLTVT.

The CDR3 sequence: CASSLREVDEKLFF. CDR3 in DNA: TGTGCCAGCAGCTTAAGGGAGGTTGATGAAAAACTGTTTTTT. V usage is TRBV7-9 and J usage is TRBJ1-4, with D unclear. V gave up 2 bases and J gave up 6 bases, with 10 bases separating them. The CDR3 contains 14 residues. Germline values: CDR1 SEHNR, CDR2 FQNEAQ (reference sequence).

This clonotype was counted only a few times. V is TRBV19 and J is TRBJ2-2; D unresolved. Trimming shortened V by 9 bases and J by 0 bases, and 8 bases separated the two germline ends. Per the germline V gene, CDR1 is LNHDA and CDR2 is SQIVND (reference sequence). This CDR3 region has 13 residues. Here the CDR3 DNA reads TGTGCCAGCGACGTACCGAACACCGGGGAGCTGTTTTTT. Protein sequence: CASDVPNTGELFF.

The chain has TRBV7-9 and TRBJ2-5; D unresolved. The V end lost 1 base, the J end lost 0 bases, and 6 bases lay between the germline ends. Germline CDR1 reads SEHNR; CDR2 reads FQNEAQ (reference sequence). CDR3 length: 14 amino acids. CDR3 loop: CASSLGSYQETQYF. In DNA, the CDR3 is TGTGCCAGCAGCTTAGGGTCGTACCAAGAGACCCAGTACTTC.

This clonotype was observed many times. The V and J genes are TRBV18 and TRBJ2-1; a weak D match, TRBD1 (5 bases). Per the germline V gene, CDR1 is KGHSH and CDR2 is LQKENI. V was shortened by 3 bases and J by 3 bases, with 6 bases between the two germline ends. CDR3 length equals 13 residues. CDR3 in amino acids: CASSPDIYNEQFF. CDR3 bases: TGTGCCAGCTCACCGGACATCTACAATGAGCAGTTCTTC.

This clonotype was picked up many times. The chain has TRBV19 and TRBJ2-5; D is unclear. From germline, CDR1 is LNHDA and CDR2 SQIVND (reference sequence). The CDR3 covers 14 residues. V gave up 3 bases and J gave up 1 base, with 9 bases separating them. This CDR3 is CASSIGEPQETQYF. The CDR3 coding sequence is TGTGCCAGTAGTATCGGAGAGCCCCAAGAGACCCAGTACTTC.

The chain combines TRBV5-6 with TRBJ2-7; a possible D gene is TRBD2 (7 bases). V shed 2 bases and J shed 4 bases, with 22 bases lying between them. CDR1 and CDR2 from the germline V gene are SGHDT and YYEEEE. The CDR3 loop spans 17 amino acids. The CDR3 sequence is CASSFWGGLGSGYEQYF. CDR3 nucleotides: TGTGCCAGCAGCTTCTGGGGGGGCTTGGGATCGGGGTACGAGCAGTACTTC.